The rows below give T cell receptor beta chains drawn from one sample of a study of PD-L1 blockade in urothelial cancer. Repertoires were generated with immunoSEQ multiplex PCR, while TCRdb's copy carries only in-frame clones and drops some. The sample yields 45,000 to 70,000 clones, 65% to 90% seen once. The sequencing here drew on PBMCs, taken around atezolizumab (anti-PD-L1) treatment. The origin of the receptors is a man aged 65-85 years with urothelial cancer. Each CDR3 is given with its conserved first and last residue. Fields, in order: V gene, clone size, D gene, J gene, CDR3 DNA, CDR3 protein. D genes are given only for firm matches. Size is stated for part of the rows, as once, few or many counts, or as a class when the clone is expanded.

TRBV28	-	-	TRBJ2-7	TGTGCCAGCAGATCGGGACACATGAACGAGCAGTACTTC	CASRSGHMNEQYF
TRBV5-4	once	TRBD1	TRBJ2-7	TGTGCCAGCAGCTTTCGGACAGGGGACTACGAGCAGTACTTC	CASSFRTGDYEQYF
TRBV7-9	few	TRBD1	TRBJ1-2	TGTGCCACCACTGACAGGGCCCGTACCGATGGCTACACCTTC	CATTDRARTDGYTF
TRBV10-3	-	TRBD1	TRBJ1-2	TGTGCCATCAGTGCGGACAGGACTAACTATGGCTACACCTTC	CAISADRTNYGYTF
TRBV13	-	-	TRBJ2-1	TGTGCCAGCAGCTTAGGGGCTAGCGTCTACAATGAGCAGTTCTTC	CASSLGASVYNEQFF
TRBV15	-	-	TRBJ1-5	TGTGCCACCAGCAGGCGCCTCGGGGGTAATCAGCCCCAGCATTTT	CATSRRLGGNQPQHF
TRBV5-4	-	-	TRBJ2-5	TGTGCCAGCAGCTTGGGCGCCATACAAGAGACCCAGTACTTC	CASSLGAIQETQYF
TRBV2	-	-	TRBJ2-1	TGTGCCAGCAGTGATCGGCCCGGCGGAGAGCAGTTCTTC	CASSDRPGGEQFF
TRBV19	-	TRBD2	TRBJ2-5	TGTGCCAGTAGTATAGAGAAGCGGGGGGAGACCCAGTACTTC	CASSIEKRGETQYF
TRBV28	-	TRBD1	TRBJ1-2	TGTGCCACCGGTGGGACAGGGAACTATGGCTACACCTTC	CATGGTGNYGYTF
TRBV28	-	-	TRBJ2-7	TGTGCCAGCGTCCATCTCGAGGGGCCGGGAGTCTACGAGCAGTACTTC	CASVHLEGPGVYEQYF
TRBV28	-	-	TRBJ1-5	TGTGCCAGCAGTTCCTTCTCTCTGTCCCAGCATTTT	CASSSFSLSQHF
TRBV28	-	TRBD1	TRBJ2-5	TGTGCCAGCAGTTTACGCCAGACAGGGAAAGAGACCCAGTACTTC	CASSLRQTGKETQYF
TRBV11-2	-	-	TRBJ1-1	TGTGCCAGCAGCCCGAACGGGATTGACACTGAAGCTTTCTTT	CASSPNGIDTEAFF
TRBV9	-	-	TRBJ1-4	TGTGCCAGCACCGGGGGGATGGACTCGCCTAATGAAAAACTGTTTTTT	CASTGGMDSPNEKLFF
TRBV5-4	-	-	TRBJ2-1	TGTGCCAGCAGCTTAGCCAAAAGCTCCTACAATGAGCAGTTCTTC	CASSLAKSSYNEQFF
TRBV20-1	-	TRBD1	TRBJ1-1	TGCAGTGCTAGAGAGGGACAGGGGGCTTTCTTT	CSAREGQGAFF
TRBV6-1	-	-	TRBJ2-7	TGTGCCAGCAGTGCTCAGGGCTCCAGGGAGCAGTACTTC	CASSAQGSREQYF
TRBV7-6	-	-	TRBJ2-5	TGTGCCAGCAGCTTGGCACCCGCGGACCAAGAGACCCAGTACTTC	CASSLAPADQETQYF
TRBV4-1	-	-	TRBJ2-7	TGCGCCAGCAGCCAACTCCAGGGATCCTACGAGCAGTACTTC	CASSQLQGSYEQYF
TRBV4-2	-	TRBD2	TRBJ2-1	TGTGCCAGCAGCCGACGGACTAGCGGGAGCCTGGTTGATAATGAGCAGTTCTTC	CASSRRTSGSLVDNEQFF
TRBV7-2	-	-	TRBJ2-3	TGTGCCAGCAGCCTAGACAGATACGCGTATTTT	CASSLDRYAYF
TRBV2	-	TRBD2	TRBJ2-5	TGTGCCAGCAGCCGGGGGGGACTAGCGGGAGCCGAGACCCAGTACTTC	CASSRGGLAGAETQYF
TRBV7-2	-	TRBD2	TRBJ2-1	TGTGCCAGCAGCTTAGCCGGTAGCGGGAGTGGTGAGCAGTTCTTC	CASSLAGSGSGEQFF
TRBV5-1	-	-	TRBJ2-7	TGCGCCAGCAGCTTTACAGGGGGGGGCGAGCAGTACTTC	CASSFTGGGEQYF
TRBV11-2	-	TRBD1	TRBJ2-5	TGTGCCAGCAGCCGCGACAGGGGTGAGACCCAGTACTTC	CASSRDRGETQYF
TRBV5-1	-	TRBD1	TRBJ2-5	TGCGCCAGCAGCTCGCAAGGGGGCTCGAAAGAGACCCAGTACTTC	CASSSQGGSKETQYF
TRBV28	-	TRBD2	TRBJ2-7	TGTGCCAGCAGCCAAGTGCACCCTTCTAGCGGCTTCCAGATGGCCTACGAGCAGTACTTC	CASSQVHPSSGFQMAYEQYF
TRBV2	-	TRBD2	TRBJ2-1	TGTGCCAGCAGTATACTAGCGGTAAGGAATGAGCAGTTCTTC	CASSILAVRNEQFF
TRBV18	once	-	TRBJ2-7	TGTGCCAGCTCCCCCTTGCGGGGAGGCTACGAGCAGTACTTC	CASSPLRGGYEQYF
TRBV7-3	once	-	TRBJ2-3	TGTGCCAGCAGCCCTAACGGGGATACGCAGTATTTT	CASSPNGDTQYF
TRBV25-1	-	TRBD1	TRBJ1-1	TGTGCCAGCAGTGACTCCGACAGGGATAAAGCTTTCTTT	CASSDSDRDKAFF
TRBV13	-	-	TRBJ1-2	TGTGCCAGCAGCTTAGGAGCGGCGCAGGGCTACACCTTC	CASSLGAAQGYTF
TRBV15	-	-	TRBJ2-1	TGTGCCACCAGCAGGACAGGACCTAGCGGCTTCTCCTACAATGAGCAGTTCTTC	CATSRTGPSGFSYNEQFF
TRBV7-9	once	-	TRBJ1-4	TGTGCCAGCAGCTTAATGGTCGGGAGAAATGAAAAACTGTTTTTT	CASSLMVGRNEKLFF
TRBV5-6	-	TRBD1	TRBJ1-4	TGTGCCAGCAGCCGGGGCCTACTACAGGGGGCAACTAATGAAAAACTGTTTTTT	CASSRGLLQGATNEKLFF
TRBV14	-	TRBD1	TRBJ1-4	TGTGCCAGCAGCCACCAGACAGGGGTCGGCGAAAAACTGTTTTTT	CASSHQTGVGEKLFF
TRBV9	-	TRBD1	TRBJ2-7	TGTGCCAGCAGCCGGACAGGGGGCAGATCCTACGAGCAGTACTTC	CASSRTGGRSYEQYF
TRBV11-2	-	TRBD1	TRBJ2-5	TGTGCCAGCAGCTTAGCGGCAGGGGGCGTTGAGACCCAGTACTTC	CASSLAAGGVETQYF
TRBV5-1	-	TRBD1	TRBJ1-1	TGCGCCAGCAGCTTGGCTGGACAGGGGGGAACTGAAGCTTTCTTT	CASSLAGQGGTEAFF
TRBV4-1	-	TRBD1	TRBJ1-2	TGCGCCAGCAGCCAACAACAGGGGGAAGGGTATGGCTACACCTTC	CASSQQQGEGYGYTF
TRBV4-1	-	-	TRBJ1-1	TGCGCCAGCAGCCAAGATAGCGTCCCAGGGGAAGAGAACACTGAAGCTTTCTTT	CASSQDSVPGEENTEAFF
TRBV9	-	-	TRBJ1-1	TGTGCCAGCAGCCCGAGGGACTTGAACACTGAAGCTTTCTTT	CASSPRDLNTEAFF
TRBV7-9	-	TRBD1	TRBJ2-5	TGTGCCAGCAGCGAAGACAGGGGCGCGTACCAAGAGACCCAGTACTTC	CASSEDRGAYQETQYF
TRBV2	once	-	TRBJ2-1	TGTGCCAGCAGTGCAACAGTCGATGAGCAGTTCTTC	CASSATVDEQFF
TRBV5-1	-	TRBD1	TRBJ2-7	TGCGCCAGCAGCTTGGGACAGGGGTTCGGCGAGCAGTACTTC	CASSLGQGFGEQYF
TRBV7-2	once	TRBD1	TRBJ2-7	TGTGCCAGCAGCTTAGCGAAGGGGGCCATAAGAGGCTACGAGCAGTACTTC	CASSLAKGAIRGYEQYF
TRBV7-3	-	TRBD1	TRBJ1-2	TGTGCCAGCAGCCCCGGACAGGGCCATGGCTACACCTTC	CASSPGQGHGYTF
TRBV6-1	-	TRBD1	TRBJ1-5	TGTGCCAGCAATATGGACAGGGCCCAGCCCCAGCATTTT	CASNMDRAQPQHF